The rows below give T cell receptor beta chains drawn from one sample of a study of blood T cell repertoires in COVID-19. Assay used: immunoSEQ multiplex PCR; TCRdb lists only in-frame clones, some missing. The table includes 150,000 to 200,000 clones, more than 70% detected once. Sequencing was performed on peripheral blood. These TCRs come from a person between 65 and 79 years old with COVID-19, enrolled during active disease. Each CDR3 is given with its conserved first and last residue. The order of the fields is clone size, D gene, J gene, V gene, CDR3 protein, CDR3 DNA. D genes are given only for firm matches. The size of a clone is reported for some rows only, either as once, few or many, or as a class for expanded clones.

- - TRBJ1-2 TRBV7-9 CASSLFDSEYYGYTF TGTGCCAGCAGCTTATTCGACAGTGAATACTATGGCTACACCTTC
- - TRBJ2-7 TRBV14 CASSQDVGLQGDYEQYF TGTGCCAGCAGCCAAGATGTTGGTTTACAGGGAGACTACGAGCAGTACTTC
- TRBD2 TRBJ2-1 TRBV7-6 CASSLDAGVRRGKVNEQFF TGTGCCAGCAGCTTAGATGCCGGCGTGCGGCGGGGGAAAGTCAATGAGCAGTTCTTC
- TRBD1 TRBJ1-5 TRBV24-1 CATSDRDNQPLHF TGTGCCACCTCAGACAGGGACAATCAGCCCCTGCATTTT
many - TRBJ1-5 TRBV4-2 CASSQGPGSGNQPQHF TGTGCCAGCAGCCAAGGCCCGGGAAGCGGCAATCAGCCCCAGCATTTT
- - TRBJ2-2 TRBV7-3 CASSVNRGTGELFF TGTGCCAGCAGCGTCAATAGGGGGACCGGGGAGCTGTTTTTT
- - TRBJ1-1 TRBV11-1 CASSPKLRGNTEAFF TGTGCCAGCAGCCCAAAATTACGCGGTAACACTGAAGCTTTCTTT
- TRBD1 TRBJ2-1 TRBV24-1 CATSDNSPGTGVSYNEQFF TGTGCCACCAGTGATAACTCCCCCGGGACAGGGGTGTCCTACAATGAGCAGTTCTTC
- - TRBJ1-4 TRBV3-1/TRBV3-2 CASSPPWPGTNEKLFF TGTGCCAGCAGCCCCCCCTGGCCAGGGACTAATGAAAAACTGTTTTTT
- TRBD1 TRBJ1-5 TRBV6-5 CASRPGGSWQPQHF TGTGCCAGCAGACCAGGGGGCTCTTGGCAGCCCCAGCATTTT
- - TRBJ1-2 TRBV20-1 CSAGVNGGGYTF TGCAGTGCTGGTGTTAACGGGGGTGGCTACACCTTC
- - TRBJ2-5 TRBV11-2 CASSIPGGETQYF TGTGCCAGCAGCATTCCCGGGGGAGAGACCCAGTACTTC
many - TRBJ1-5 TRBV4-1 CASSQEFEGGDQPQHF TGCGCCAGCAGCCAAGAATTCGAAGGAGGGGATCAGCCCCAGCATTTT
- TRBD1 TRBJ2-5 TRBV5-1 CASSGGDRGYGEETQYF TGCGCCAGCAGCGGCGGGGACAGGGGGTACGGCGAGGAGACCCAGTACTTC
- TRBD1 TRBJ2-7 TRBV27 CATSGTGGYEQYF TGTGCCACTTCCGGGACAGGGGGGTACGAGCAGTACTTC
- - TRBJ1-6 TRBV3-1/TRBV3-2 CASSLGDMPPPLHF TGTGCCAGCAGCCTTGGGGACATGCCCCCACCCCTCCACTTT
few TRBD1 TRBJ1-3 TRBV19 CATGGFDLGNTIYF TGTGCCACAGGGGGCTTCGATCTTGGAAACACCATATATTTT
- - TRBJ2-2 TRBV3-1/TRBV3-2 CASRHRETGELFF TGTGCCAGCAGACACAGGGAGACCGGGGAGCTGTTTTTT
- - TRBJ1-1 TRBV28 CASTPGGGYTEAFF TGTGCCAGCACCCCCGGCGGCGGATACACTGAAGCTTTCTTT
- - TRBJ2-1 TRBV4-2 CASSQDFGRPSSYNEQFF TGTGCCAGCAGCCAAGATTTTGGGCGTCCGAGCTCCTACAATGAGCAGTTCTTC
- TRBD1 TRBJ1-4 TRBV28 CASSLPTGDTEKLFF TGTGCCAGCAGTTTACCGACAGGGGATACCGAAAAACTGTTTTTT
- TRBD2 TRBJ2-4 TRBV27 CASSSGGGNIQYF TGTGCCAGCAGCTCTGGCGGGGGAAACATTCAGTACTTC
- - TRBJ2-3 TRBV3-1/TRBV3-2 CASSQNPGGTDTQYF TGTGCCAGCAGCCAAAACCCGGGGGGCACAGATACGCAGTATTTT
- - TRBJ1-1 TRBV7-9 CASSSPSRGTEAFF TGTGCCAGCAGCTCACCCTCACGGGGCACTGAAGCTTTCTTT
- TRBD1 TRBJ2-1 TRBV5-4 CASSPGQGWYNEQFF TGTGCCAGCAGCCCCGGACAGGGGTGGTACAATGAGCAGTTCTTC
- TRBD1 TRBJ2-5 TRBV29-1 CSAGPTGEQETQYF TGCAGCGCTGGGCCTACAGGGGAACAAGAGACCCAGTACTTC
- - TRBJ1-4 TRBV19 CASSLLNEKLFF TGTGCCAGTAGTCTCCTCAATGAAAAACTGTTTTTT
- - TRBJ2-2 TRBV14 CASSQDLLGELFF TGTGCCAGCAGCCAAGATTTATTGGGGGAGCTGTTTTTT
- TRBD2 TRBJ2-1 TRBV9 CASPSGRIDEQFF TGTGCCAGCCCTAGCGGGAGGATCGATGAGCAGTTCTTC
- - TRBJ2-6 TRBV6-4 CASSEYGSPSGANVLTF TGTGCCAGCAGTGAGTATGGCAGTCCCTCTGGGGCCAACGTCCTGACTTTC
once TRBD2 TRBJ2-3 TRBV10-3 CAISDTSGGGTDTQYF TGTGCCATCAGTGATACTTCGGGGGGTGGCACAGATACGCAGTATTTT
once TRBD2 TRBJ2-1 TRBV11-2 CASSLGLAKYNEQFF TGTGCCAGCAGCTTAGGACTAGCGAAGTACAATGAGCAGTTCTTC
- - TRBJ2-3 TRBV30 CAWSGGLPQGVADTQYF TGTGCCTGGAGCGGAGGCCTACCACAGGGTGTTGCAGATACGCAGTATTTT
- - TRBJ1-2 TRBV6-5 CASSYRRGGIGYTF TGTGCCAGCAGTTACCGTAGAGGAGGAATTGGCTACACCTTC
- - TRBJ2-1 TRBV5-1 CASSSTSSNEQFF TGCGCCAGCAGCTCCACTAGCTCCAATGAGCAGTTCTTC
once - TRBJ1-6 TRBV2 CATTFSPDNSPLHF TGTGCTACCACATTCTCCCCCGATAATTCACCCCTCCACTTT
- - TRBJ1-1 TRBV7-9 CASSRGGSNLNTEAFF TGTGCCAGCAGCAGAGGGGGAAGTAATTTGAACACTGAAGCTTTCTTT
- - TRBJ1-6 TRBV19 CASNTVGGNSPLHF TGTGCCAGTAACACGGTAGGAGGCAATTCACCCCTCCACTTT
many - TRBJ1-5 TRBV18 CASSPEGQPQHF TGTGCCAGCTCACCCGAGGGTCAGCCCCAGCATTTT
- - TRBJ1-3 TRBV7-2 CASSQQGGGGNTIYF TGTGCCAGCAGCCAGCAGGGTGGTGGAGGAAACACCATATATTTT
- - TRBJ1-1 TRBV3-1/TRBV3-2 CASSQGGGGGAEAFF TGTGCCAGCAGCCAAGGGGGCGGGGGAGGCGCTGAAGCTTTCTTT
- TRBD2 TRBJ2-7 TRBV9 CASSVLAGGSYEQYF TGTGCCAGCAGCGTTTTAGCGGGGGGCTCCTACGAGCAGTACTTC
- TRBD2 TRBJ2-3 TRBV5-5 CASSLAPVAGGQYTQYF TGTGCCAGCAGCTTGGCCCCCGTAGCGGGGGGTCAATATACGCAGTATTTT
- - TRBJ1-5 TRBV7-8 CASSSTTGTNQPQHF TGTGCCAGCAGCTCCACGACCGGGACAAACCAGCCCCAGCATTTT
- - TRBJ2-7 TRBV3-1/TRBV3-2 CASSRTRTSFYEQYF TGTGCCAGCAGCCGCACCAGGACAAGTTTCTACGAGCAGTACTTC
- - TRBJ1-2 TRBV7-9 CASTRAVGQGNYGYTF TGTGCCAGCACACGAGCGGTTGGGCAGGGGAACTATGGCTACACCTTC
- - TRBJ1-2 TRBV6-6 CASSPLHVTFNDGYGYTF TGTGCCAGCAGTCCACTCCACGTGACATTTAACGATGGCTATGGCTACACCTTC
- - TRBJ1-4 TRBV14 CASSRYQGIEEKLFF TGTGCCAGCAGTCGATACCAGGGGATTGAGGAAAAACTGTTTTTT
- - TRBJ2-7 TRBV7-8 CASSFEGDPYEQYF TGTGCCAGCAGCTTTGAGGGAGATCCGTACGAGCAGTACTTC
once TRBD2 TRBJ2-3 TRBV12-5 CASGLRLAGITDTQYF TGTGCTAGTGGTTTGAGGCTAGCGGGAATTACAGATACGCAGTATTTT
- - TRBJ1-5 TRBV19 CASSTGDNQPQHF TGTGCCAGTAGTACCGGGGACAATCAGCCCCAGCATTTT
- TRBD2 TRBJ2-7 TRBV19 CASSIVLAVSYEQYF TGTGCCAGTAGTATAGTACTAGCGGTCTCCTACGAGCAGTACTTC